This T cell receptor beta chain was recovered during a study of cytomegalovirus exposure and HLA in healthy donors. Study-wide results and caveats: Rarity held for most TCR sequences, but there were some public TCRs that occurred in many donors.

About this clone itself: What it binds is not known.

The data were produced by immunoSEQ multiplex PCR, yet TCRdb's version contains in-frame clones alone and is incomplete. Of approximately 140,000 clones in the sample, 85% to 90% were seen once. V lost 7 bases to trimming and J lost 6 bases; unmatched junction nucleotides: 1. Germline assignment: CDR1 SNHLY and CDR2 FYNNEI. CDR3 length equals 13 residues. This sequence originates from a man aged 18 to 30 in good health and CMV-seropositive. The specimen sequenced was PBMCs. This chain joins TRBV2 and TRBJ1-6; 9 bases align to TRBD1. The CDR3 loop reads CASMGQGNSPLHF. DNA for the CDR3: TGTGCCAGCATGGGACAGGGTAATTCACCCCTCCACTTT. Complete variable domain (other parts from reference TRBV2 and TRBJ1-6): EPEVTQTPSHQVTQMGQEVILRCVPISNHLYFYWYRQILGQKVEFLVSFYNNEISEKSEIFDDQFSVERPDGSNFTLKIRSTKLEDSAMYFCASMGQGNSPLHFGNGTRLTVT.